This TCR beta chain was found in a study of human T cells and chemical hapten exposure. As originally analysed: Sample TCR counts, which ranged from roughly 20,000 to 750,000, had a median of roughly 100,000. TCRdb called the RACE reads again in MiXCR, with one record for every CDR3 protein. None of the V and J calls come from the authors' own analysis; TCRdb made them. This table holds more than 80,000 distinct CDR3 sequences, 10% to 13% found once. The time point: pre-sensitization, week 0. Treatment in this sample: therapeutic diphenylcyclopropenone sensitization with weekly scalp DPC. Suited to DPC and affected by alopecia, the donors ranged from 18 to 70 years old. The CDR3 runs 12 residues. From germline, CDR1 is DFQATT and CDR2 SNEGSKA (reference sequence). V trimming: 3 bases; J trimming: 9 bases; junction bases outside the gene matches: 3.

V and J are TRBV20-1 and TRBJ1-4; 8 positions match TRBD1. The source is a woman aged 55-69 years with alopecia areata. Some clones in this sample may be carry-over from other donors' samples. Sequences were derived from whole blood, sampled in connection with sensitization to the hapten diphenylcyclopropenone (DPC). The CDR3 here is CSARDREQKLFF. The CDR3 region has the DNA TGCAGTGCTAGGGACAGGGAGCAAAAACTGTTTTTT.